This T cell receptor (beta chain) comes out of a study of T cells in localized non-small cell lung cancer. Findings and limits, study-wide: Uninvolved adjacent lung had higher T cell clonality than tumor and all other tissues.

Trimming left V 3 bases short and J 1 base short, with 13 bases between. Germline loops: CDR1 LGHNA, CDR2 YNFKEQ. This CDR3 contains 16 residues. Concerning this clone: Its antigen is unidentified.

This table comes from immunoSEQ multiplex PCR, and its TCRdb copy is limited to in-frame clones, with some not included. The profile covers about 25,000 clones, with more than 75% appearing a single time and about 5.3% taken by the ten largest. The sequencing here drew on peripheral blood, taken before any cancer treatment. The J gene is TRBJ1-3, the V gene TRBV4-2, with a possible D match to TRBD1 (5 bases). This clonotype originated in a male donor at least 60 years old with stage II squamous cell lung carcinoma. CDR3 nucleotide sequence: TGTGCCAGCAGCCATAGCAGGGTGATTTCTGGAAACACCATATATTTT. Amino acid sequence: CASSHSRVISGNTIYF.